This is a list of T cell receptor beta chains from one sample in a study of cytomegalovirus exposure and HLA in healthy donors. Libraries were prepared by immunoSEQ multiplex PCR; TCRdb keeps only in-frame clonotypes and omits some of them. Its table lists roughly 60,000 clones. Material for sequencing was PBMCs. The origin of the receptors is a woman in her late teens or twenties in good health and CMV-seronegative. CDR3s include the opening cysteine and the closing phenylalanine or tryptophan. The order of the fields is J gene, V gene, CDR3 protein.

>TRBJ1-2|TRBV5-4
CASSLEGAQENYTF
>TRBJ2-7|TRBV18
CASSPLGQGGAYEQYF
>TRBJ1-5|TRBV25-1
CASSGEQEPNQPQHF
>TRBJ2-1|TRBV6-1
CASSEIGGTYNEQFF
>TRBJ2-7|TRBV25-1
CASSEGTGLAYEQYF
>TRBJ1-3|TRBV30
CAWSRTSRSGNTIYF
>TRBJ2-3|TRBV5-4
CASSSYREITDTQYF
>TRBJ1-3|TRBV7-9
CASERAAHSGNTIYF
>TRBJ2-7|TRBV6-5
CASKGQADEQYF
>TRBJ2-1|TRBV2
CASSGAGRNEQFF
>TRBJ2-3|TRBV4-2
CASSQDERGVDTQYF
>TRBJ1-2|TRBV15
CATQPMDRAYGYTF
>TRBJ1-2|TRBV15
CATSRLLQGANGYTF
>TRBJ1-1|TRBV19
CASSIGTGDTEAFF
>TRBJ2-3|TRBV19
CASSPGSSSTDTQYF
>TRBJ2-5|TRBV5-4
CASSPVEGAGETQYF
>TRBJ1-1|TRBV10-3
CAISPDRGTEAFF
>TRBJ1-2|TRBV30
CATTGEGRYGYTF
>TRBJ2-7|TRBV27
CASSLGGSSYEQYF
>TRBJ2-7|TRBV6-5
CASSPDQGVSYEQYF
>NA|TRBV6-5
CASSSGDRPYEQYF
>TRBJ2-3|TRBV27
CASSLEPGLAGEGGTDTQYF